This T cell receptor (beta chain) was found in a study of radiation and T cells in renal cell carcinoma (dated by TCRdb to 2020 to 2021). Background on the whole study: TCR beta sequencing covered 50 or so samples in total, comprising approximately 26 tumors and some 27 peripheral blood samples. Across all 50 or so samples, 3.5 million to 4.5 million unique CDR3 nucleotide sequences encoding around 2,500,000 unique CDR3 amino acid sequences were identified. The final blood draw was performed at 4 weeks after radiation, at the same time as nephrectomy.

TCR beta libraries were generated from genomic DNA with the immunoSEQ kit, following the manufacturer's recommendations. To prepare libraries, a first multiplex PCR with proprietary primers was run, followed by a second PCR that added unique barcodes, and a bead cleanup was done after each round. Each sample batch included a kit-provided positive control reaction and a negative control reaction. The final libraries underwent checking on an Agilent 4200 TapeStation D1000 ScreenTape, volumetric pooling, and quantification by qPCR. Sequencing was performed on an Illumina NextSeq500 with a MidOutput 150-cycle cartridge, and 156 Read1 and 15 Index1 cycles were run with kit custom primers. The pooled library was loaded at about 1 pM with around 20% PhiX control spiked in. Per the authors' processing: Vendor-processed data were analyzed in R, and a clonotype was defined as all T cells sharing the same CDR3 nucleotide sequence. For clone abundance analyses, frequencies were normalized to the 10,000 most abundant clones in each sample. Before analysis, public T cell clones were removed, and these numbered fewer than six per sample on average. An abundance difference of at least 32-fold between compartments was the criterion for calling clonotypes tumor-enriched or baseline blood-enriched. A beta-binomial differential abundance model was used to identify clonotypes that were expanded or contracted between blood time points. Tumor-blood repertoire similarity was measured with the Baroni-Urbani and Buser coefficient, and group comparisons used two-tailed Wilcoxon tests in R. Not all clones reach the TCRdb copy of this immuneACCESS table, which keeps in-frame sequences only. Checked studies attribute under half of the gap to unresolved V genes and leave the rest unexplained. From that table come the V and J calls and clone size; the DNA was used to work out D and trimming. Present in this sample are under 100,000 clones, around 80% of which were seen just once. Approximately 6.9% of the sample comes from the top ten.

A word on this clone: Its antigen is still unknown. Base qualities are not provided; no much larger clone lies one nucleotide away.

According to the study, the label for this sample's time point signals: blood 4 weeks post-SBRT, at nephrectomy. The sample's treatment or condition label, decoded: 15 Gy SBRT to primary tumor, nephrectomy 4 weeks later. Samples were obtained from a clinical trial, in which 15 Gy stereotactic body radiation therapy was delivered to primary renal cell carcinomas and nephrectomy was performed 4 weeks later. To follow tumor-enriched clonotypes, serial peripheral blood was collected from radiation-treated patients at baseline and at 2 weeks and 4 weeks after SBRT. All patients had renal cell carcinoma with clear cell pathology. Genomic DNA for TCR sequencing was prepared using the QIAamp DNA Blood Mini Kit (Qiagen). Samples were included in the analyses only if all quality control checks were passed. At the junction V is shortened by 4 bases and J by 1 base, with 23 bases in between. Reading from cysteine to phenylalanine, the CDR3 counts 19 amino acids. The entry retains the CDR3 DNA only, 57 bases that are in frame from base 1.

Overall study outcomes, separate from this receptor: Changes in the blood repertoire were not tracked past 4 weeks after treatment. Effects of radiation dose or scheduling on the TCR repertoire could not be addressed with the single-armed trial design. No pretreatment tumor biopsies were available, so the baseline intratumoral presence of clonotypes could not be determined. An increase in top tumor clonotypes in blood was observed from baseline to 2 weeks post-radiation, followed by contraction by 4 weeks, which was taken to suggest transient expansion of tumor-resident clones.

The specimen comprised blood, sampled from a patient whose treatment included radiotherapy and nephrectomy. The receptor's source is a man in his 60s with renal cell carcinoma. The chain was built from TRBV5-3 and TRBJ2-2; TRBD1 is a weak D gene call, 5 bases matching. TRBV5-3 is noted as an ORF with a role that remains uncertain. The bases read TGTGCCAGAAGCCGAGACTCCCTTCAGGGAAGATTGAACACCGGGGAGCTGTTTTTT. Its protein product is CARSRDSLQGRLNTGELFF.